Following are 6 T cell receptor beta chains from one sample sequenced in a study of T cells in Graves' hyperthyroidism and ophthalmopathy. Using RNA transcripts as the source, TCR beta CDR3 regions were amplified. A set of HTBI primers served as the primers for a first-round RT-PCR of the TCR CDR3. In TCRdb, the multiplex PCR reads were re-called with MiXCR into one record per CDR3 protein. The table shows roughly 500,000 distinct CDR3 sequences, with just over 45% occurring only once. The sequencing sample was made of peripheral blood or thyroid tissue (not recorded which). These receptors were collected from an adult woman with Graves' disease, either hyperthyroidism or ophthalmopathy (not recorded which).

This clonotype has ten or more counts. The rearrangement links TRBV5-1 to TRBJ1-5; D is undetermined. V lost 0 bases and J lost 5, with 6 bases in between. Germline V CDR1 and CDR2: SGHRS, YFSETQ. The CDR3 covers 13 residues. The chain's CDR3 is CASSLGTDQPQHF. The DNA of the CDR3 is TGCGCCAGCAGCTTGGGGACTGATCAGCCCCAGCATTTT.

The chain carries TRBV7-9 and TRBJ2-2; tentatively, D is TRBD2 (6 bases). The germline V gene has CDR1 SEHNR and CDR2 FQNEAQ (reference sequence). V was cut by 6 bases and J by 1 base, with 24 bases left in between. This CDR3 has 19 amino acids. CDR3 residues: CASSSPWDSQSLNTGELFF. The CDR3 bases are TGTGCCAGCAGTTCCCCTTGGGACTCCCAATCGCTGAACACCGGGGAGCTGTTTTTT.

A few counts support this clonotype. The chain is built from TRBV29-1 and TRBJ1-4; no reliable D call. V was clipped by 5 bases and J by 3 bases, with 7 bases between them. Germline values: CDR1 SQVTM, CDR2 ANQGSEA. This CDR3 has 12 amino acids. The CDR3 DNA reads TGCAGCGTTACGGCACCTAATGAAAAACTGTTTTTT. Protein: CSVTAPNEKLFF. Using reference TRBV29-1 and TRBJ1-4 for the parts outside the CDR3, the full variable domain is SAVISQKPSRDICQRGTSLTIQCQVDSQVTMMFWYRQQPGQSLTLIATANQGSEATYESGFVIDKFPISRPNLTFSTLTVSNMSPEDSSIYLCSVTAPNEKLFFGSGTQLSVL.

The CDR3 region is CASSFTGTSGYNEQYF. Written as DNA, the CDR3 is TGTGCCAGCAGCTTTACCGGGACTAGCGGGTACAATGAGCAGTACTTC. The rearrangement joins TRBV7-2 to TRBJ2-7; 12 nucleotides agree with TRBD2. Germline V gene sequence: CDR1 SGHTA, CDR2 FQGNSA. Trimming cost V 3 bases and J 7 bases; bases outside gene matches: 10. The CDR3 is 16 amino acids.

The chain recombines TRBV4-1 with TRBJ2-5; 12 positions agree with TRBD2. With V trimmed by 4 bases and J by 4 bases, 7 bases remained unmatched. This CDR3 is 16 amino acids long. Per germline, CDR1 MGHRA and CDR2 YSYEKL. Here the CDR3 DNA reads TGCGCCAGCAGCCCGGAGGCTAGCGGGAGGGCAGAGACCCAGTACTTC. Residues: CASSPEASGRAETQYF.

About this clonotype itself: Given a much more abundant clone one base away, this may be a read error. This chain joins TRBV5-1 and TRBJ1-4; no clear D gene. Trimming left V 4 bases short and J 0 bases short, with 19 bases between. Germline lookup yields CDR1 SGHRS and CDR2 YFSETQ. The CDR3 runs 18 residues. The CDR3 DNA reads TGCGCCAGCAGCCCCTCCAAAGGGAATTCTGCAACTAATGAAAAACTGTTTTTT. Protein product: CASSPSKGNSATNEKLFF. Based on the CDR3 plus reference TRBV5-1 and TRBJ1-4, the full variable domain is KAGVTQTPRYLIKTRGQQVTLSCSPISGHRSVSWYQQTPGQGLQFLFEYFSETQRNKGNFPGRFSGRQFSNSRSEMNVSTLELGDSALYLCASSPSKGNSATNEKLFFGSGTQLSVL.